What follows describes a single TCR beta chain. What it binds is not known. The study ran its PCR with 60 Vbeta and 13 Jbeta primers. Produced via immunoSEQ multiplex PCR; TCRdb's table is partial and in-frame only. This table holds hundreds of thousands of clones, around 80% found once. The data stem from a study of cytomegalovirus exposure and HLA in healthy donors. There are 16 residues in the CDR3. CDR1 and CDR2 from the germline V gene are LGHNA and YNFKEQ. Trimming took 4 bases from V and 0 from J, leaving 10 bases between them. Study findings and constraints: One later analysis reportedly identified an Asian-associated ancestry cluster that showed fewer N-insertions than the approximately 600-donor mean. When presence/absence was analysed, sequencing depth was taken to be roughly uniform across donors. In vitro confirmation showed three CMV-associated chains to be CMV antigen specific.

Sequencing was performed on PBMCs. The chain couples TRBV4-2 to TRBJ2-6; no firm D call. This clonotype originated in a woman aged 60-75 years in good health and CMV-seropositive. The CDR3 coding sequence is TGTGCCAGCAGCCCAGTTCCCGACTCTGGGGCCAACGTCCTGACTTTC. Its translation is CASSPVPDSGANVLTF.